This T cell receptor beta chain was profiled in a study of vaccination and CD4 T cells after COVID-19. The wider study: Everyone enrolled got two doses of BNT162b2 or mRNA-1273 vaccine. Control cultures were supplied with a CEFX pool, an HIV-1 Nef pool, or no peptide at all.

Described treatment: roughly 11-day PBMC culture with coronavirus spike peptide pools or control peptides (ViraFEST assay). Dates of PCR positivity, March to December 2020, preceded the US Alpha, Beta and Delta variants. A note on this clonotype: Its antigen is currently unknown.

The Oncomine TCR Beta short-read assay sequenced DNA from cultured CD4+ T cells. Each CDR3 protein is one row after TCRdb ran MiXCR on the PCR reads. This sample has some 11,000 distinct CDR3 sequences; roughly 60% occur once, and the top ten carry roughly 9.4%. V was clipped by 6 bases and J by 3 bases, with 8 bases between them. Germline V gives CDR1 SGHAT, CDR2 FQNNGV. The CDR3 length is 13 residues. This clonotype was sampled from a human donor who had recovered from COVID-19. The chain carries TRBV11-2 and TRBJ2-2, with D possibly matching TRBD1 (6 bases). This material consisted of CD4+ T cells from blood, cultured in vitro, taken before SARS-CoV-2 vaccination. This CDR3 reads CASRYRDTGELFF. In DNA form, the CDR3 reads TGTGCCAGCAGATACAGGGACACCGGGGAGCTGTTTTTT.